A single sample gave rise to the 27 T cell receptor beta chains below, sequenced in a study of Ad26.COV2.S vaccination and SARS-CoV-2 variants. The repertoire was sequenced with immunoSEQ multiplex PCR; TCRdb's copy has only in-frame clones and lacks some. This sample has 380,000 or so clones; around four fifths occur once, and the top ten carry about 7.1%. The sample's treatment: approximately 18 received Ad26.COV2.S at low or high dose, single or two shots; 5 received placebo; per-sample allocation not given. Each sample was drawn 63 days after the first injection (of vaccine or placebo). This material consisted of peripheral blood, taken in a trial of Ad26.COV2.S vaccine versus placebo. The receptors shown here come from a person aged 18-60 years who received the Ad26.COV2.S COVID-19 vaccine or a placebo.

V is TRBV7-3 and J is TRBJ1-5; D gene uncertain. Germline V gene data show CDR1 as SGHTA and CDR2 as FQGTGA. The CDR3 sequence is 13 residues long. V gave up 5 bases and J gave up 5 bases, with 10 bases separating them. The CDR3: CASSEGGYQPQHF. CDR3 nucleotides: TGTGCCAGCAGCGAGGGAGGTTATCAGCCCCAGCATTTT.

The chain is built from TRBV5-1 and TRBJ1-1, with 9 nucleotides matching TRBD1. CDR1 and CDR2 from the germline V gene are SGHRS and YFSETQ. V lost 4 bases, J lost 3 bases, and 7 bases stayed unmatched. The CDR3 has 15 amino acids. The DNA of the CDR3 is TGCGCCAGCAGCGGAAACAGGGGGCGAGACACTGAAGCTTTCTTT. Translating it yields CASSGNRGRDTEAFF.

This clone was counted once. This chain links TRBV6-6 with TRBJ2-1; no clear D gene. The CDR3 runs to 12 residues. Per the germline V gene, CDR1 is MNHNY and CDR2 is SVGAGI (reference sequence). Trimming left V 5 bases short and J 9 bases short, with 11 bases between. DNA of the CDR3: TGTGCCAGCAGTCATGGACGAGGTGAGCAGTTCTTC. Its translation: CASSHGRGEQFF.

This clone was detected once. This chain connects TRBV7-8 to TRBJ2-7, with D unresolved. Germline values: CDR1 SGHVS, CDR2 FQNEAQ. Trimming stripped 1 base from V and 3 bases from J, with 13 bases between. This CDR3 is built from 15 residues. The CDR3 DNA reads as TGTGCCAGCAGCTTAGGGTCAGCGTACCTCTACGAGCAGTACTTC. Encoded protein: CASSLGSAYLYEQYF.

Written as DNA, the CDR3 is TGTGCCAGCAGCGTAGGCGGGAGGGCCGGAACCGGGGAGCTGTTTTTT. This gives the protein CASSVGGRAGTGELFF. V gene TRBV9 combines with J gene TRBJ2-2, with TRBD2 matching over 9 bases. The CDR3 is 16 residues long. CDR1 and CDR2 from the germline V gene are SGDLS and YYNGEE. The V and J ends lost 0 bases and 5 bases, in that order; junction bases with no gene match: 5.

The rearrangement uses TRBV6-6 and TRBJ2-7, with a tentative D call TRBD2 (6 bases). The CDR3 spans 16 residues. Between the trimmed V and J ends, which lost 8 bases and 7 bases, there was a span of 27 bases. The germline V gene has CDR1 MNHNY and CDR2 SVGAGI (reference sequence). The DNA of the CDR3 is TGTGCCAGCGGTCCGCGCGGGACTGCTATAAGAGGGGAGCAGTACTTC. Translation gives CASGPRGTAIRGEQYF.

CDR3 sequence (DNA): TGTGCCAGCCTAGATACAATGAAAGAGACCCAGTACTTC. It specifies CASLDTMKETQYF. The chain couples TRBV18 to TRBJ2-5, with D unresolved. V lost 8 bases and J lost 3, with 13 bases in between. Germline V gene lookup returns CDR1 KGHSH and CDR2 LQKENI. The CDR3 runs 13 residues.

The chain combines TRBV12-3 or TRBV12-4 with TRBJ1-5; D might be TRBD1 (5 bases). The CDR3 has 11 amino acids. V was pared by 10 bases and J by 6 bases, with 10 bases between. In DNA, the CDR3 is TGTGCCACTGGGGCAGGTCAGCCCCAGCATTTT. Translated, it gives CATGAGQPQHF.

This chain uses TRBV7-8 with TRBJ1-1; possibly TRBD1 for D (6 bases). With 5 bases removed from V and 3 bases from J, the gap between germline ends came to 13 bases. CDR3 size: 14 residues. In germline, CDR1 is SGHVS, CDR2 FQNEAQ. CDR3 DNA sequence: TGTGCCAGCAGCCCGGTGGCAGGGGACACTGAAGCTTTCTTT. It specifies CASSPVAGDTEAFF.

This clone came up once. The genes are TRBV10-3 and TRBJ1-4; 7 bases map to TRBD1. The CDR3 is 13 amino acids. The J segment lost 8 bases and the V segment lost 5 bases, leaving 5 bases of the junction unmatched. Per germline, CDR1 ENHRY and CDR2 SYGVKD. The CDR3, as DNA: TGTGCCATCAGTTTCCGGGACAGCGAAAAACTGTTTTTT. Its translation is CAISFRDSEKLFF.

This clone was found a few times. The rearrangement joins TRBV2 to TRBJ1-5; no definite D call. Trimming removed 6 bases from V and 4 bases from J, with 4 bases in between. The CDR3 has 11 amino acids. Looked up from germline, CDR1 is SNHLY and CDR2 is FYNNEI. CDR3 loop: CASSINQPQHF. As DNA, the CDR3 is TGTGCCAGCAGCATTAATCAGCCCCAGCATTTT. The full variable domain, with the rest looked up from reference TRBV2 and TRBJ1-5, is EPEVTQTPSHQVTQMGQEVILRCVPISNHLYFYWYRQILGQKVEFLVSFYNNEISEKSEIFDDQFSVERPDGSNFTLKIRSTKLEDSAMYFCASSINQPQHFGDGTRLSIL.

The rearrangement links TRBV7-2 to TRBJ2-1; 11 positions agree with TRBD2. The V segment lost 5 bases and the J segment 4 bases; nucleotides outside the gene matches: 4. The CDR3 contains 15 residues. Germline-derived CDR1 and CDR2 are SGHTA and FQGNSA. The CDR3 DNA follows: TGTGCCAGCAGCCTGACTAGCGGGGCTTACAATGAGCAGTTCTTC. Translation: CASSLTSGAYNEQFF.

This clone was recorded once. This rearrangement joins TRBV5-1 to TRBJ1-4; no clear D. Germline CDR1 SGHRS, CDR2 YFSETQ. This CDR3 contains 16 residues. Between the trimmed V and J ends, which lost 3 bases and 5 bases, there was a span of 17 bases. In DNA, the CDR3 is TGCGCCAGCAGCTATGCCCCTGGGAGCCAAAATGAAAAACTGTTTTTT. Residues: CASSYAPGSQNEKLFF.

A few counts support this clone. This chain uses TRBV7-2 with TRBJ1-2; D might be TRBD1 (5 bases). This CDR3 contains 16 residues. The germline gives CDR1 SGHTA, CDR2 FQGNSA. V was pared by 5 bases and J by 0 bases, with 16 bases between. CDR3 loop: CASSPQGTRSNYGYTF. In DNA form, the CDR3 reads TGTGCCAGCAGCCCCCAGGGAACCCGATCTAACTATGGCTACACCTTC.

The V gene is TRBV7-2, the J gene TRBJ2-5; no reliable D call. Germline values: CDR1 SGHTA, CDR2 FQGNSA. There are 14 residues in the CDR3. V lost 0 bases and J 1 base, leaving 6 bases between the germline ends. The CDR3 coding sequence is TGTGCCAGCAGCTTAGCGCCAGTCCAAGAGACCCAGTACTTC. The encoded protein is CASSLAPVQETQYF.

The chain links TRBV5-1 to TRBJ1-1, with D perhaps matching TRBD1 (5 bases). CDR1 and CDR2 (germline): SGHRS, YFSETQ. The V end was cut by 2 bases, the J end by 5 bases, with 10 bases between. The CDR3 runs 13 residues. The CDR3 sequence is CASSFAGKTEAFF. CDR3 bases: TGCGCCAGCAGCTTTGCAGGGAAAACTGAAGCTTTCTTT.

The rearrangement uses TRBV6-5 and TRBJ2-1; 10 bases line up with TRBD2. V lost 4 bases, J lost 0 bases, and 0 bases stayed unmatched. The CDR3 loop spans 15 amino acids. Germline V gives CDR1 MNHEY, CDR2 SVGAGI. The CDR3: CASSSSGSSYNEQFF. In nucleotides, the CDR3 is TGTGCCAGCAGTTCTAGCGGGAGCTCCTACAATGAGCAGTTCTTC.

A note on this clone: Other nucleotide sequences in the sample specify the same CDR3. J is TRBJ2-2 and V is TRBV5-1, with D possibly matching TRBD1 (6 bases). The germline V and J ends were trimmed by 0 bases and 5 bases, with 8 bases remaining between them. The CDR3 totals 14 residues. Germline loops: CDR1 SGHRS, CDR2 YFSETQ. Here the CDR3 DNA reads TGCGCCAGCAGCTTGGGCCAGGGGACCGGGGAGCTGTTTTTT. Its translation is CASSLGQGTGELFF.

The CDR3 nucleotides are TGTGCCAGCAGGTGGGGTGAAGGCCCCTATAATTCACCCCTCCACTTT. Residues: CASRWGEGPYNSPLHF. V usage is TRBV27 and J usage is TRBJ1-6, with D uncertain. The germline CDR1 and CDR2 sequences are MNHEY and SMNVEV (reference sequence). CDR3 length equals 16 residues. The germline V and J ends were trimmed by 6 bases and 2 bases, with 14 bases remaining between them.

V usage is TRBV18 and J usage is TRBJ2-5; TRBD2 is a possible D gene (6 bases). Per the germline V gene, CDR1 is KGHSH and CDR2 is LQKENI. CDR3 length equals 13 residues. V was shortened by 6 bases and J by 5 bases, with 13 bases between the two germline ends. The CDR3 DNA reads as TGTGCCAGCTCCCTCGGACTAATGGAGACCCAGTACTTC. Protein: CASSLGLMETQYF.

The rearrangement uses TRBV9 and TRBJ2-7; D is perhaps TRBD1 (6 bases). Deletions cut 1 base from V and 1 base from J, with 12 bases between. The CDR3 length is 15 residues. The germline V gene has CDR1 SGDLS and CDR2 YYNGEE. The CDR3 spells CASSVSQGPSYEQYF. DNA for the CDR3: TGTGCCAGCAGCGTAAGTCAGGGGCCTTCCTACGAGCAGTACTTC. The full variable domain, rest sourced from reference TRBV9 and TRBJ2-7, is DSGVTQTPKHLITATGQRVTLRCSPRSGDLSVYWYQQSLDQGLQFLIQYYNGEERAKGNILERFSAQQFPDLHSELNLSSLELGDSALYFCASSVSQGPSYEQYFGPGTRLTVT.

In its sample, this clone was seen once. CDR3 region: CASQGLIQETQYF. In nucleotides, the CDR3 is TGCGCCAGTCAGGGGCTCATACAAGAGACCCAGTACTTC. V usage is TRBV5-1 and J usage is TRBJ2-5, with D perhaps TRBD1 (6 bases). The length of the CDR3 is 13 residues. Germline loops: CDR1 SGHRS, CDR2 YFSETQ. Trimming shortened V by 8 bases and J by 2 bases, and 13 bases separated the two germline ends.

This clone occurred a few times. The chain recombines TRBV7-3 with TRBJ2-3, with D tentatively TRBD2 (6 bases). The CDR3 spans 13 residues. Trimming took 5 bases from V and 1 from J, leaving 7 bases between them. CDR1 is SGHTA and CDR2 is FQGTGA in the germline V gene. The CDR3 reads CASSIAGTDTQYF. CDR3 nucleotide sequence: TGTGCCAGCAGCATAGCGGGCACAGATACGCAGTATTTT.

This chain joins TRBV16 and TRBJ1-3; no clear D gene. The V gene lost 0 bases and the J gene lost 2 bases, with 8 bases spanning the gap. Germline V gives CDR1 KGHSY, CDR2 FQNENV. The CDR3 runs to 15 residues. CDR3 in amino acids: CASSQSGSAGNTIYF. The CDR3 DNA follows: TGTGCCAGCAGCCAATCGGGCAGTGCTGGAAACACCATATATTTT.

This clone was found once. The V and J genes are TRBV18 and TRBJ1-1; TRBD1 aligns across 8 bases. This CDR3 contains 13 residues. CDR1 is KGHSH, CDR2 LQKENI, per germline. Losses at the gene ends were 4 bases for V and 7 bases for J; bases not matched to a gene: 5. This CDR3 reads CASSRGTGGEAFF. The CDR3 DNA reads as TGTGCCAGCTCACGGGGGACAGGAGGTGAAGCTTTCTTT.

The chain recombines TRBV6-5 with TRBJ2-1, with 7 bases identical to TRBD2. Germline CDR1 MNHEY, CDR2 SVGAGI. The CDR3 contains 15 residues. With 6 bases clipped from V and 2 bases from J, the junction kept 7 bases outside the gene matches. The CDR3 spells CASSTGGWAYNEQFF. The CDR3 DNA sequence: TGTGCCAGCAGCACGGGGGGATGGGCCTACAATGAGCAGTTCTTC.

The genes are TRBV5-8 and TRBJ1-1; 7 bases align to TRBD1. Per the germline V gene, CDR1 is SGHTS and CDR2 is YDEGEE. Losses at the gene ends were 3 bases for V and 8 bases for J; bases not matched to a gene: 10. The CDR3 sequence is 14 residues long. The CDR3 loop reads CASSWGQNSYEAFF. CDR3 sequence (DNA): TGTGCCAGCAGCTGGGGACAGAACAGTTACGAAGCTTTCTTT.